A selection of T cell receptor beta chains follows, all from one sample in a study of shared clonotypes between healthy human individuals. Here immunoSEQ multiplex PCR was the method, and the copy in TCRdb shows in-frame clones only, minus some. Of over a million clones listed, 75% to 85% are singletons. Sequencing was done on a sample of memory CD4+ T cells from PBMCs. The receptor source for this set is a man aged 18 to 29 in good health. Some clones in this sample may be carry-over from other donors' samples. Each CDR3 is given with its conserved first and last residue. The order of the fields is D gene, V gene, J gene, clone size, CDR3 protein, CDR3 DNA. The D gene is left open where the match is weak. Where a row states a size, it is once, few, many or the class of an expanded clone; other rows omit it.

D gene: .
V gene: TRBV2
J gene: TRBJ2-2
clone size: .
CDR3 protein: CASSEEGTGELFF
CDR3 DNA: TGTGCCAGCAGCGAGGAGGGCACCGGGGAGCTGTTTTTT

D gene: TRBD1
V gene: TRBV6-5
J gene: TRBJ1-2
clone size: .
CDR3 protein: CASRSNTGEGGYTF
CDR3 DNA: TGTGCCAGCAGATCAAACACAGGGGAGGGTGGCTACACCTTC

D gene: TRBD1
V gene: TRBV7-8
J gene: TRBJ1-2
clone size: .
CDR3 protein: CASSLGGRQGGYGYTF
CDR3 DNA: TGTGCCAGCAGCTTAGGAGGCCGACAGGGCGGCTATGGCTACACCTTC

D gene: .
V gene: TRBV5-4
J gene: TRBJ2-3
clone size: many
CDR3 protein: CASRSGLADTQYF
CDR3 DNA: TGTGCCAGCCGCTCGGGCCTAGCAGATACGCAGTATTTT

D gene: .
V gene: TRBV30
J gene: TRBJ2-4
clone size: few
CDR3 protein: CAWSVGFRGRLAKNIQYF
CDR3 DNA: TGTGCCTGGAGTGTAGGGTTTCGGGGGAGGTTGGCCAAAAACATTCAGTACTTC

D gene: TRBD1
V gene: TRBV5-1
J gene: TRBJ2-1
clone size: .
CDR3 protein: CASSLTGTGDNEQFF
CDR3 DNA: TGCGCCAGCAGCTTGACCGGGACAGGGGACAATGAGCAGTTCTTC

D gene: .
V gene: TRBV7-3
J gene: TRBJ2-3
clone size: .
CDR3 protein: CASSPTDGPTDTQYF
CDR3 DNA: TGTGCCAGCAGCCCCACGGACGGACCCACAGATACGCAGTATTTT

D gene: TRBD2
V gene: TRBV15
J gene: TRBJ2-1
clone size: .
CDR3 protein: CATSMGASGSREQFF
CDR3 DNA: TGTGCCACCAGCATGGGGGCTAGCGGGAGTAGAGAGCAGTTCTTC

D gene: TRBD1
V gene: TRBV10-3
J gene: TRBJ2-5
clone size: .
CDR3 protein: CATTTGRGVEEETQYF
CDR3 DNA: TGTGCCACCACGACAGGGAGAGGTGTGGAAGAAGAGACCCAGTACTTC

D gene: .
V gene: TRBV5-1
J gene: TRBJ2-3
clone size: .
CDR3 protein: CASSSGRTSTDTQYF
CDR3 DNA: TGCGCCAGCAGCTCAGGACGGACTAGCACAGATACGCAGTATTTT

D gene: .
V gene: TRBV28
J gene: TRBJ2-6
clone size: .
CDR3 protein: CASSLLGSGANVLTF
CDR3 DNA: TGTGCCAGCAGTTTATTGGGGTCTGGGGCCAACGTCCTGACTTTC

D gene: TRBD2
V gene: TRBV29-1
J gene: TRBJ2-1
clone size: .
CDR3 protein: CSVEGRLAGREQFF
CDR3 DNA: TGCAGCGTTGAAGGGCGGCTAGCGGGAAGAGAGCAGTTCTTC

D gene: .
V gene: TRBV30
J gene: TRBJ2-7
clone size: .
CDR3 protein: CAWSVILRVRTDSYEQYF
CDR3 DNA: TGTGCCTGGAGTGTAATTCTCCGGGTTCGGACGGATTCATACGAGCAGTACTTC

D gene: .
V gene: TRBV2
J gene: TRBJ1-4
clone size: .
CDR3 protein: CASISTGEKLFF
CDR3 DNA: TGTGCCAGCATCTCGACAGGCGAAAAACTGTTTTTT

D gene: .
V gene: TRBV18
J gene: TRBJ1-5
clone size: .
CDR3 protein: CASSPGNQPQHF
CDR3 DNA: TGTGCCAGCTCACCAGGGAATCAGCCCCAGCATTTT